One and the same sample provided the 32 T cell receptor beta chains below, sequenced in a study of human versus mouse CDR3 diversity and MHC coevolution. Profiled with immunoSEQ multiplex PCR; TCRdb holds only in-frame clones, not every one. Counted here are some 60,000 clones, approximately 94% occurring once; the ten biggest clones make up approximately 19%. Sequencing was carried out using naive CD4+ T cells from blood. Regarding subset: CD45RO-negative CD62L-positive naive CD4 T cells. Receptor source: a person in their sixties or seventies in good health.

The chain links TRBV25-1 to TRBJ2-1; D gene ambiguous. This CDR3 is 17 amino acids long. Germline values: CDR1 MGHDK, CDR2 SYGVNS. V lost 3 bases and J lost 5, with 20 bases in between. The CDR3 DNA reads TGTGCCAGCAGTGACCCCTTGTCCAACTCCCCGAACAATGAGCAGTTCTTC. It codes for CASSDPLSNSPNNEQFF. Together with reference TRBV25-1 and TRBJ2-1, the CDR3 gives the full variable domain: EADIYQTPRYLVIGTGKKITLECSQTMGHDKMYWYQQDPGMELHLIHYSYGVNSTEKGDLSSESTVSRIRTEHFPLTLESARPSHTSQYLCASSDPLSNSPNNEQFFGPGTRLTVL.

CDR3 loop: CASSTGLAGGEQYF. CDR3 sequence (DNA): TGTGCCAGCAGCACCGGACTAGCGGGAGGAGAGCAGTACTTC. V is TRBV5-6 and J is TRBJ2-7; 14 bases are shared with TRBD2. Germline V gives CDR1 SGHDT, CDR2 YYEEEE. The CDR3 sequence is 14 residues long. V gave up 4 bases and J gave up 7 bases; unmatched junction bases: 4.

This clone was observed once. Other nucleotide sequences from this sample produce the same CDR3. CDR3 in DNA: TGTGCCAGCAGCTTTGGGCAGTCCAACACTGAAGCTTTCTTT. Translation: CASSFGQSNTEAFF. V gene TRBV5-4 combines with J gene TRBJ1-1; D gene ambiguous. Germline-derived CDR1 and CDR2 are SGHNT and YYREEE (reference sequence). CDR3 length equals 14 residues. Trimming took 2 bases from V and 2 from J, leaving 10 bases between them.

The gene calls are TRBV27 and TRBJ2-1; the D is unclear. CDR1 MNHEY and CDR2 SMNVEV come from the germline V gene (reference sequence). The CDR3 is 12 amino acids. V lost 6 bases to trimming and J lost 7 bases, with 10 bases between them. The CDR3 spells CASRRNTNEQFF. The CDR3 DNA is TGTGCCAGCAGGCGTAATACGAATGAGCAGTTCTTC.

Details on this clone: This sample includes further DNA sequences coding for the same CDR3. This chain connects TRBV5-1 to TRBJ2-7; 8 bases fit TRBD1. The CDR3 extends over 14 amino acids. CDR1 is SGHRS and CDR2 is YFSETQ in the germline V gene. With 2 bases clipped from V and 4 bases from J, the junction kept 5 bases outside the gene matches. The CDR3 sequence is CASSFETGAYEQYF. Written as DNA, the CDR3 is TGCGCCAGCAGCTTCGAGACAGGGGCTTACGAGCAGTACTTC.

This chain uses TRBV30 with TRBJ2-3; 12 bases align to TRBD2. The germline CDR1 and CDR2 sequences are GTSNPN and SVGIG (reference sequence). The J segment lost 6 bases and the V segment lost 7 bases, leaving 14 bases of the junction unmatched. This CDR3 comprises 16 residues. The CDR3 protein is CASPASGRARVDTQYF. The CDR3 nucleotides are TGTGCCTCCCCGGCTAGCGGGAGGGCGCGGGTGGATACGCAGTATTTT.

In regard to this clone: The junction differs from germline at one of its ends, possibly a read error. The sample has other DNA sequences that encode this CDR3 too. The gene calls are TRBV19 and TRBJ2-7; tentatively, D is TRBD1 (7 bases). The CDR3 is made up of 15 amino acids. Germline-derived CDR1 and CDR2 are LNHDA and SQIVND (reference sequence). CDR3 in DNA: TGTGCTAGTAGTAGCCAGGGGGGTAGCTCCTACGAGCAGTACTTC. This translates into CASSSQGGSSYEQYF.

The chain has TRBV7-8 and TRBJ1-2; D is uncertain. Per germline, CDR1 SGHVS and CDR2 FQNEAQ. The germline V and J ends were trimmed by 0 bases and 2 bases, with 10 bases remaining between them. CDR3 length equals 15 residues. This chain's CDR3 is CASSLARHDNYGYTF. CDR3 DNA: TGTGCCAGCAGCTTAGCTCGACACGACAACTATGGCTACACCTTC.

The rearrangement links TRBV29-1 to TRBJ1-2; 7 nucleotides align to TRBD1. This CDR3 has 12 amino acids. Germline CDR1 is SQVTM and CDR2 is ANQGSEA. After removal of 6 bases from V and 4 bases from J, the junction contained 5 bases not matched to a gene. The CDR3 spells CSVRQGSYGYTF. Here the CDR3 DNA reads TGCAGCGTGCGACAGGGAAGCTATGGCTACACCTTC.

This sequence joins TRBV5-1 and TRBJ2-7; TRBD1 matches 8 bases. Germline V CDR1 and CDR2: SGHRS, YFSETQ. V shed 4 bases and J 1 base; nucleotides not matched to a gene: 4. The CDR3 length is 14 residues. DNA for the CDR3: TGCGCCAGCAGCATAGGACAGGGTTCCTACGAGCAGTACTTC. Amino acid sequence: CASSIGQGSYEQYF.

The CDR3 region has the DNA TGTGCCAGCAGTGAGACAGGGTCAAAAAATCAGCCCCAGCATTTT. Residues: CASSETGSKNQPQHF. The V and J genes are TRBV6-1 and TRBJ1-5; 7 bases fit TRBD1. J gave up 4 bases and V 3 bases, and 6 bases lay outside the gene matches. The CDR3 is 15 residues long. CDR1 MNHNS and CDR2 SASEGT come from the germline V gene.

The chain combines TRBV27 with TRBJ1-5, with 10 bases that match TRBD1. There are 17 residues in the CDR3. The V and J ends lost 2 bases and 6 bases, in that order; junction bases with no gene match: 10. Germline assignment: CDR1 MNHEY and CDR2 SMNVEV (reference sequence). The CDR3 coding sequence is TGTGCCAGCAGTTTAAAAGGGGGACAGGGGCGAGGTCAGCCCCAGCATTTT. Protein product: CASSLKGGQGRGQPQHF.

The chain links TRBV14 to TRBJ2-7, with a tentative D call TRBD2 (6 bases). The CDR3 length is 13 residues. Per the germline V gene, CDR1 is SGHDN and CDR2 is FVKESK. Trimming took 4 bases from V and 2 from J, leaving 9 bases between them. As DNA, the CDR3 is TGTGCCAGCAGCCGCCGCGGGACCTACGAGCAGTACTTC. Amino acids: CASSRRGTYEQYF. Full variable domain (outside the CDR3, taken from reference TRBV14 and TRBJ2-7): EAGVTQFPSHSVIEKGQTVTLRCDPISGHDNLYWYRRVMGKEIKFLLHFVKESKQDESGMPNNRFLAERTGGTYSTLKVQPAELEDSGVYFCASSRRGTYEQYFGPGTRLTVT.

This CDR3 reads CASSESPGGNIQYF. CDR3 DNA sequence: TGTGCCAGCAGTGAATCCCCGGGGGGGAACATTCAGTACTTC. V and J are TRBV6-4 and TRBJ2-4; 8 bases fit TRBD2. V trimming: 3 bases; J trimming: 7 bases; junction bases outside the gene matches: 5. The CDR3 covers 14 residues. From germline, CDR1 is MRHNA and CDR2 SNTAGT.

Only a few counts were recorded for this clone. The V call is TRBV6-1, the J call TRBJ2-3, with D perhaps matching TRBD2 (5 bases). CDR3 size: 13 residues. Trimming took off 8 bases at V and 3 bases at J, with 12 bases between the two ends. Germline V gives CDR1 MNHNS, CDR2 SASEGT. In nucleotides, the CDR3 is TGTGCCAGCTCTAGCCCCGGGACAGATACGCAGTATTTT. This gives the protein CASSSPGTDTQYF.

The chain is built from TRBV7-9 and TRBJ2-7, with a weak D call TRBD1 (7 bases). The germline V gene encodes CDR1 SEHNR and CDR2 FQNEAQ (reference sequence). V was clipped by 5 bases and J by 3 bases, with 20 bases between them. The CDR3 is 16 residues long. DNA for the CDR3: TGTGCCAGCAGCGAAGCTTTCGGCGGGACAGACTACGAGCAGTACTTC. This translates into CASSEAFGGTDYEQYF.

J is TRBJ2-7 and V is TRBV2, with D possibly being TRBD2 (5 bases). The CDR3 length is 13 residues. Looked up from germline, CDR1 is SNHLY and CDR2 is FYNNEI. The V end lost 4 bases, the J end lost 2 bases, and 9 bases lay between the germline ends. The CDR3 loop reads CASSAEGTYEQYF. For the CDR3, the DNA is TGTGCCAGCAGTGCTGAGGGTACCTACGAGCAGTACTTC.

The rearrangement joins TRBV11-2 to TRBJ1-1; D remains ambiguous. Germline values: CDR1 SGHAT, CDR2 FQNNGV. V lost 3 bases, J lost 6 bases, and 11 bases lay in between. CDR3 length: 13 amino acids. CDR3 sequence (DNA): TGTGCCAGCAGCTTTAACGAGGGCGCTGAAGCTTTCTTT. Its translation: CASSFNEGAEAFF.

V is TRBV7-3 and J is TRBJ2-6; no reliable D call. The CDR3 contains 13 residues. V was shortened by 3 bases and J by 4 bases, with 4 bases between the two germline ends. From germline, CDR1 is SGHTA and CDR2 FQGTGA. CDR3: CASSLEGANVLTF. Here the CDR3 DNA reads TGTGCCAGCAGCTTGGAGGGGGCCAACGTCCTGACTTTC.

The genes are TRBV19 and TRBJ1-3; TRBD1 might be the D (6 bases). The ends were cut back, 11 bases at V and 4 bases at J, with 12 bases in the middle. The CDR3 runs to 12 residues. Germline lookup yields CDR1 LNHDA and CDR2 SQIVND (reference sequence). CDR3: CAGGTPGNTIYF. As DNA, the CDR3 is TGTGCCGGTGGGACACCAGGAAACACCATATATTTT.

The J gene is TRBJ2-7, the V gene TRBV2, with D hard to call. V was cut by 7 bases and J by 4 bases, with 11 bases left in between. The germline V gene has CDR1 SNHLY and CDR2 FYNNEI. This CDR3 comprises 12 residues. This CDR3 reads CASNPNSYEQYF. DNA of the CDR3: TGTGCCAGCAATCCTAACAGTTACGAGCAGTACTTC.

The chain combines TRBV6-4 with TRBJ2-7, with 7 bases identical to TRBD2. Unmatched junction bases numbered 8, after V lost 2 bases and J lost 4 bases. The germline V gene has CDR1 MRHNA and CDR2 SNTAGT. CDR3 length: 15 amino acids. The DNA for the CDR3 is TGTGCCAGCAGTGACGGGAGGACTAGTGATTACGAGCAGTACTTC. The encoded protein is CASSDGRTSDYEQYF.

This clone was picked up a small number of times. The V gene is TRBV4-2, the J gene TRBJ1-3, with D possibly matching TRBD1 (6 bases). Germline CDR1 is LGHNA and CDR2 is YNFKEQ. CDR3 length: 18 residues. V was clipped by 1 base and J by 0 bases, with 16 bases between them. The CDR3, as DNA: TGTGCCAGCAGCCAAGTTCGCCCAGGGGCGAGCTCTGGAAACACCATATATTTT. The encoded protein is CASSQVRPGASSGNTIYF.

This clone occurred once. CDR3 protein: CASSLRQGVQELFF. CDR3 DNA sequence: TGTGCCAGCAGTCTAAGACAGGGGGTACAGGAACTGTTTTTT. The chain employs TRBV27 and TRBJ1-4; TRBD1 aligns across 9 bases. CDR3 length equals 14 residues. The V and J ends lost 5 bases and 12 bases, in that order; junction bases with no gene match: 10. Germline-derived CDR1 and CDR2 are MNHEY and SMNVEV (reference sequence).

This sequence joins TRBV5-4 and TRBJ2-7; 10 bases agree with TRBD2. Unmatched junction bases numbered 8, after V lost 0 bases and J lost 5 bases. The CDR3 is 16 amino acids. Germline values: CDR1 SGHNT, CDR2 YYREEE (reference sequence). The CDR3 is CASSLAVSSGSHEQYF. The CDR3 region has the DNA TGTGCCAGCAGCTTGGCCGTTTCTAGCGGGAGCCACGAGCAGTACTTC.

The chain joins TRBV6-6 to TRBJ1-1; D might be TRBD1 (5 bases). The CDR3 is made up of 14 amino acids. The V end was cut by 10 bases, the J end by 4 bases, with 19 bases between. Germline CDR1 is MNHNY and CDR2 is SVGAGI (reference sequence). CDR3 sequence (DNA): TGTGCCACCGACGCCTCGTTGCAGGGCACTGAAGCTTTCTTT. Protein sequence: CATDASLQGTEAFF.

The CDR3 region has the DNA TGTGCCAGCACGTTAAGACAGTTGAACACTGAAGCTTTCTTT. Translated: CASTLRQLNTEAFF. The rearrangement links TRBV2 to TRBJ1-1, with D perhaps TRBD1 (5 bases). V lost 7 bases, J lost 0 bases, and 12 bases lay in between. This CDR3 region has 14 residues. Germline V gene lookup returns CDR1 SNHLY and CDR2 FYNNEI.

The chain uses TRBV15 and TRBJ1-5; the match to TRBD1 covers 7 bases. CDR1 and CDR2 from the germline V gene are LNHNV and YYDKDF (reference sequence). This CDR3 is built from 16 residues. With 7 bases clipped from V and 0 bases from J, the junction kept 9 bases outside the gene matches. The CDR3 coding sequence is TGTGCCACCAAGACAGGGAACGGCTATAGCAATCAGCCCCAGCATTTT. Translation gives CATKTGNGYSNQPQHF.

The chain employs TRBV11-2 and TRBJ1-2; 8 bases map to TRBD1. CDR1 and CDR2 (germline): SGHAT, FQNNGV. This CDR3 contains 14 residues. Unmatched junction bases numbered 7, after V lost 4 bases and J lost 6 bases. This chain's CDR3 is CASSWSGGADGYTF. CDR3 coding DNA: TGTGCCAGCAGCTGGTCAGGGGGCGCTGATGGCTACACCTTC.

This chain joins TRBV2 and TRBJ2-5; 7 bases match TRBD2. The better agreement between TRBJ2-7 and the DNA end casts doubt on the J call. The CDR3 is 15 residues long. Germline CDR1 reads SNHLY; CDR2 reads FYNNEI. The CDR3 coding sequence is TGTGCCAGCATGCTCTTCCCCGCGGGAGCCTCCGAGCAGTACTTC. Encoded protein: CASMLFPAGASEQYF.

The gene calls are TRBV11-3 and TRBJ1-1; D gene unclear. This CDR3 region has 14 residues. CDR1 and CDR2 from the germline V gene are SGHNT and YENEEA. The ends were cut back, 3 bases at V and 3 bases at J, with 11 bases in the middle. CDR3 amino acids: CASSFSPAHTEAFF. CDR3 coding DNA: TGTGCCAGCAGCTTTAGCCCAGCCCACACTGAAGCTTTCTTT.

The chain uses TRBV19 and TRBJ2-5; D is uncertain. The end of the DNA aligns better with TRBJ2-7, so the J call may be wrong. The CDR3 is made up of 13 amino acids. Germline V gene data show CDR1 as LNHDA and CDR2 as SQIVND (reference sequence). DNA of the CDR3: TGTGCCAGTAGTATAGACTGGTTCTACGAGCAGTACTTC. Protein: CASSIDWFYEQYF.